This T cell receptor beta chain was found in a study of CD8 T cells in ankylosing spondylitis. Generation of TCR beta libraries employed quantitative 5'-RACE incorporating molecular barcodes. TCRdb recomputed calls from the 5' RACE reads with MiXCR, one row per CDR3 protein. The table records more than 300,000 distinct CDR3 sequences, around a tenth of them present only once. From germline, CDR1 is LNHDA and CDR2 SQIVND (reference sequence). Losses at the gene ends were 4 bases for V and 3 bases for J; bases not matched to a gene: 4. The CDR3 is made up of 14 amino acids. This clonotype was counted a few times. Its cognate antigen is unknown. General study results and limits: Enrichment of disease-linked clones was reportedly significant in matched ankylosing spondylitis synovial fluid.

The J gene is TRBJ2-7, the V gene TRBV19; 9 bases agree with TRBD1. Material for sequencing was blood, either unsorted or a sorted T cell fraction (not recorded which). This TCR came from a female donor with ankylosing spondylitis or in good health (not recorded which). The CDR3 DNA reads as TGTGCCAGTAGTAGGGGACAGGGTATCTACGAGCAGTACTTC. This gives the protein CASSRGQGIYEQYF.